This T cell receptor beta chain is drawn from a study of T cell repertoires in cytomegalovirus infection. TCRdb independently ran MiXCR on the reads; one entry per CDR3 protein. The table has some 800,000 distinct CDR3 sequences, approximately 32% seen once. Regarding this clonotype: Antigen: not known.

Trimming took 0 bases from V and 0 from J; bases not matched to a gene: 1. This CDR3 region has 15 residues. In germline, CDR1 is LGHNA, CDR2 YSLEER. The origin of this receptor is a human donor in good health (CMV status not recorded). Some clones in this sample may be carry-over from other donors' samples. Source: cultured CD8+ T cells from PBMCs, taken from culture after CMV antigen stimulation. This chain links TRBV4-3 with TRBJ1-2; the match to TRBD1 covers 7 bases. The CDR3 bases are TGCGCCAGCAGCCAAGATGGACAGGCTAACTATGGCTACACCTTC. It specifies CASSQDGQANYGYTF.